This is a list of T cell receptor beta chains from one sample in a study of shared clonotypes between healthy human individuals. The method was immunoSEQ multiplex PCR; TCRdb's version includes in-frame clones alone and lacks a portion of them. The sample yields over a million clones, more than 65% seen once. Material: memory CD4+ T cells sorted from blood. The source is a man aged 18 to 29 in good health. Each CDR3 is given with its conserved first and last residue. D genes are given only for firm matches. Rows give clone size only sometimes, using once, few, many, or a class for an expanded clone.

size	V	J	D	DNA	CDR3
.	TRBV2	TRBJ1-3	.	TGTGCCAGCAGGGGGGGAGGAAACACCATATATTTT	CASRGGGNTIYF
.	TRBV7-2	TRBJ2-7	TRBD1	TGTGCCAGCAGCTTAGACTGGGACAGACCTCTCTACGAGCAGTACTTC	CASSLDWDRPLYEQYF
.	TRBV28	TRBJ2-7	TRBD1	TGTGCCAGCAGTACACAGGGGGCTAGCTCCTACGAGCAGTACTTC	CASSTQGASSYEQYF
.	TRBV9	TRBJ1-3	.	TGTGCCAGCAGCGTAAGCGACGGAAACACCATATATTTT	CASSVSDGNTIYF
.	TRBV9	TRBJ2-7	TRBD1	TGTGCCAGCAGCGTAGGAACAGGGGGTATCTACGAGCAGTACTTC	CASSVGTGGIYEQYF
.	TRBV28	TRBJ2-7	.	TGTGCCAGCAGTTTATATTCCGGATCCTACGAGCAGTACTTC	CASSLYSGSYEQYF
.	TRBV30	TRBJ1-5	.	TGTGCCTGGACGACAGCTAGCCTAGGTCAGCCCCAGCATTTT	CAWTTASLGQPQHF
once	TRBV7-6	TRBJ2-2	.	TGTGCCAGCAGCAACTCTGTGGCAGGGAACACCGGGGAGCTGTTTTTT	CASSNSVAGNTGELFF
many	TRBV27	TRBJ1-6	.	TGTGCCAGCAGTCACCCGACAGAAATAAATTCACCCCTCCACTTT	CASSHPTEINSPLHF
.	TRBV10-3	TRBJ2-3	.	TGTGCCATCAGTGAGTCGAGTGACGGGCTTAGCACAGATACGCAGTATTTT	CAISESSDGLSTDTQYF
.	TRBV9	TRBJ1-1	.	TGTGCCAGCAGCGTAGATGGCAGGGGGAACACTGAAGCTTTCTTT	CASSVDGRGNTEAFF
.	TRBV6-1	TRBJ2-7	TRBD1	TGTGCCATTCGACAGGGCGATTACGAGCAGTACTTC	CAIRQGDYEQYF
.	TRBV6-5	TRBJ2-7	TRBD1	TGTGCCAGCAGTTACGCTGGGACAGGGGGTTACGAGCAGTACTTC	CASSYAGTGGYEQYF
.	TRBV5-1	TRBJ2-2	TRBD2	TGCGCCAGCAGCTCTACTAGCGGGGTTAACACCGGGGAGCTGTTTTTT	CASSSTSGVNTGELFF
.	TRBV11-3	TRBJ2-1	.	TGTGCCAGCAGCTTAGATTCGCGTAGGGACAATGAGCAGTTCTTC	CASSLDSRRDNEQFF
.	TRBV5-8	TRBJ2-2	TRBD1	TGTGCCAGCAGCCCGGATCGGACAGGGGGGGTCGGGGAGCTGTTTTTT	CASSPDRTGGVGELFF
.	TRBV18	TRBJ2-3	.	TGTGCCAGCTCACCACCTCGCGGGTCCACAGATACGCAGTATTTT	CASSPPRGSTDTQYF
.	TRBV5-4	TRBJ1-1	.	TGTGCCAGCAGCCACAAGAACACTGAAGCTTTCTTT	CASSHKNTEAFF
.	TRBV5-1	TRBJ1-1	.	TGCGCCAGCAGCAGGGAACGGATGAACACTGAAGCTTTCTTT	CASSRERMNTEAFF
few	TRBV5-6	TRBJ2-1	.	TGTGCCAGCAGCTTGCCAGCCGATAATGAGCAGTTCTTC	CASSLPADNEQFF